What follows are 10 T cell receptor beta chains derived from one specimen sequenced in a study of siplizumab effects on memory and regulatory T cells. Clones were read by immunoSEQ multiplex PCR, and TCRdb kept only the in-frame ones, dropping some. Of some 100,000 clones listed, about 91% are singletons. The specimen was Tregs sorted from blood. The receptors come from a human donor in good health.

The chain couples TRBV7-9 to TRBJ1-1, with a possible D match to TRBD1 (5 bases). The CDR3 loop spans 13 amino acids. CDR1 is SEHNR and CDR2 is FQNEAQ in the germline V gene (reference sequence). Trimming took off 4 bases at V and 8 bases at J, with 14 bases between the two ends. CDR3: CASSSVGRTEAFF. In DNA form, the CDR3 reads TGTGCCAGCAGCTCCGTGGGTAGGACAGAAGCTTTCTTT.

The chain couples TRBV6-5 to TRBJ1-1; D gene unclear. Germline assignment: CDR1 MNHEY and CDR2 SVGAGI. CDR3 length: 14 residues. The V and J ends lost 6 bases and 1 base respectively, with 12 bases between them. CDR3 in amino acids: CASSLYSQNTEAFF. In nucleotides, the CDR3 is TGTGCCAGCAGCCTGTATTCACAGAACACTGAAGCTTTCTTT.

V is TRBV28 and J is TRBJ2-7, with D uncertain. Germline CDR1 is MDHEN and CDR2 is SYDVKM. The CDR3 sequence is 15 residues long. The V end lost 0 bases, the J end lost 5 bases, and 14 bases lay between the germline ends. CDR3 loop: CASSLWSVGSHEQYF. In DNA form, the CDR3 reads TGTGCCAGCAGTTTATGGTCGGTGGGAAGCCACGAGCAGTACTTC. The variable domain in full, with the rest retrieved from reference TRBV28 and TRBJ2-7, is DVKVTQSSRYLVKRTGEKVFLECVQDMDHENMFWYRQDPGLGLRLIYFSYDVKMKEKGDIPEGYSVSREKKERFSLILESASTNQTSMYLCASSLWSVGSHEQYFGPGTRLTVT.

The chain couples TRBV6-5 to TRBJ2-7; D is possibly TRBD1 (6 bases). V was trimmed by 6 bases and J by 2 bases, leaving 11 bases between them. The CDR3 contains 13 residues. Germline-derived CDR1 and CDR2 are MNHEY and SVGAGI. CDR3 sequence: CASRTGLAYEQYF. The CDR3, as DNA: TGTGCCAGCAGAACAGGGTTGGCCTACGAGCAGTACTTC.

The count of this clone is one. The chain recombines TRBV25-1 with TRBJ2-7, with no clear D. CDR1 MGHDK and CDR2 SYGVNS come from the germline V gene. The V and J ends lost 3 bases and 4 bases respectively, with 4 bases between them. The CDR3 is made up of 11 amino acids. CDR3 in DNA: TGTGCCAGCAGTGAGTCTTACGAGCAGTACTTC. This gives the protein CASSESYEQYF.

The chain combines TRBV29-1 with TRBJ2-5, with D unclear. CDR1 SQVTM and CDR2 ANQGSEA come from the germline V gene. V lost 4 bases to trimming and J lost 0 bases, with 9 bases between them. The CDR3 loop spans 13 amino acids. The CDR3 nucleotides read TGCAGCGTTGTCAAGGGTCACCAAGAGACCCAGTACTTC. It encodes CSVVKGHQETQYF.

V and J are TRBV19 and TRBJ2-5; 8 bases align to TRBD1. V lost 5 bases and J lost 5; bases outside the gene matches: 7. Germline V gene sequence: CDR1 LNHDA, CDR2 SQIVND (reference sequence). The CDR3 spans 14 residues. This CDR3 reads CASSRSGGWETQYF. The CDR3 region has the DNA TGTGCCAGTAGTCGGTCAGGGGGCTGGGAGACCCAGTACTTC. The whole variable domain, filled in from reference TRBV19 and TRBJ2-5, reads DGGITQSPKYLFRKEGQNVTLSCEQNLNHDAMYWYRQDPGQGLRLIYYSQIVNDFQKGDIAEGYSVSREKKESFPLTVTSAQKNPTAFYLCASSRSGGWETQYFGPGTRLLVL.

The chain uses TRBV18 and TRBJ2-2; no clear D gene. Germline V gives CDR1 KGHSH, CDR2 LQKENI. The CDR3 extends over 14 amino acids. The V end was cut by 2 bases, the J end by 2 bases, with 6 bases between. CDR3 DNA sequence: TGTGCCAGCTCACCATCCCGTAACACCGGGGAGCTGTTTTTT. Its translation is CASSPSRNTGELFF.

V and J are TRBV10-3 and TRBJ1-1; possibly TRBD1 for D (5 bases). The V end was cut by 3 bases, the J end by 7 bases, with 15 bases between. CDR1 is ENHRY, CDR2 SYGVKD, per germline. The CDR3 runs 14 residues. The CDR3 loop is CAISDGGGSFEAFF. CDR3 nucleotide sequence: TGTGCCATCAGTGATGGGGGGGGGAGTTTTGAAGCTTTCTTT.

As DNA, the CDR3 is TGCGCCAGCAGCTCGACAGGGGGCACTGAAGCTTTCTTT. Residues: CASSSTGGTEAFF. V gene TRBV5-1 combines with J gene TRBJ1-1; 9 bases line up with TRBD1. The CDR3 has 13 residues. J gave up 4 bases and V 3 bases, and 1 base lay outside the gene matches. Germline assignment: CDR1 SGHRS and CDR2 YFSETQ.